This T cell receptor (beta chain) was observed in a study of blood T cell repertoires in COVID-19. As for the study in general: Some COVID-19 samples were acute and others convalescent; all came from the United States, Italy and Spain. The analysed material was cDNA or gDNA that came from T cells, B-cell-depleted T cells, or PBMCs.

Per the original data handling: Reference gene primer amplification gave nucleated cell count estimates. The assay was immunoSEQ multiplex PCR, and TCRdb's table has in-frame clones only and misses some. From that table come the V and J calls and clone size; the DNA was used to work out D and trimming. This table holds 400,000 or so clones, about nine tenths found once. The CDR3 loop spans 14 amino acids. CDR1 is ENHRY, CDR2 SYGVKD, per germline. V dropped 4 bases and J dropped 6; count of bases not matched to a gene: 7. Seattle participants joined during active infection and were tracked over time. Sequencing was done on a sample of peripheral blood. This receptor was identified in a woman aged 40 to 50 with COVID-19, enrolled during active disease. The rearrangement joins TRBV10-3 to TRBJ1-2, with 8 bases that match TRBD1. The CDR3 loop reads CAISAPDRADGYTF. The CDR3 DNA reads as TGTGCCATCAGTGCCCCGGACAGGGCGGATGGCTACACCTTC.